A single sample gave rise to the 15 T cell receptor beta chains below, sequenced in a study of blood T cell repertoires in COVID-19. The table came from immunoSEQ multiplex PCR; TCRdb's copy has only in-frame clones and leaves some out. The sample lists 150,000 to 200,000 clones; around 85% were seen once. Sequencing was done on a sample of peripheral blood. The origin of the receptors is a man between 65 and 79 years old with active or convalescent COVID-19.

The genes are TRBV5-1 and TRBJ1-1; TRBD1 might be the D (5 bases). Trimming left V 4 bases short and J 5 bases short, with 15 bases between. CDR1 is SGHRS and CDR2 is YFSETQ in the germline V gene. The CDR3 is 14 residues long. For the CDR3, the DNA is TGCGCCAGCAGCCCAACAGGCTTGGGAACTGAAGCTTTCTTT. Protein product: CASSPTGLGTEAFF.

V gene TRBV2 combines with J gene TRBJ2-3, with D possibly TRBD2 on 5 matching bases. The ends were cut back, 6 bases at V and 1 base at J, with 14 bases in the middle. This CDR3 comprises 15 residues. From germline, CDR1 is SNHLY and CDR2 FYNNEI. The CDR3 DNA sequence: TGTGCCAGCAGCGCAGACTACACCCGCACAGATACGCAGTATTTT. Encoded protein: CASSADYTRTDTQYF.

This clone has more than one count but fewer than ten. The J gene is TRBJ2-1, the V gene TRBV29-1; D might be TRBD2 (6 bases). The germline CDR1 and CDR2 sequences are SQVTM and ANQGSEA. The CDR3 loop spans 13 amino acids. V was clipped by 8 bases and J by 8 bases, with 19 bases between them. The CDR3 protein is CSLKTSMYHEQFF. The CDR3 DNA reads as TGCAGCCTGAAGACTAGTATGTACCATGAGCAGTTCTTC.

The genes are TRBV5-5 and TRBJ2-6; D perhaps matches TRBD1 (6 bases). Trimming removed 8 bases at V and 0 bases at J, with 15 bases between. This CDR3 has 16 residues. Germline V gives CDR1 SGHKS, CDR2 YYEKEE (reference sequence). This CDR3 reads CASSTGLSSGANVLTF. CDR3 in DNA: TGTGCCAGTTCAACAGGGTTAAGCTCTGGGGCCAACGTCCTGACTTTC.

The J gene is TRBJ1-1, the V gene TRBV30; D may be TRBD1 (5 bases). Germline CDR1 GTSNPN, CDR2 SVGIG (reference sequence). This CDR3 is built from 15 residues. Trimming took 4 bases from V and 0 from J, leaving 15 bases between them. CDR3 sequence reads: CAWKPGGKVNTEAFF. Written as DNA, the CDR3 is TGTGCCTGGAAACCCGGGGGAAAGGTGAACACTGAAGCTTTCTTT.

V gene TRBV2 combines with J gene TRBJ1-1; tentative D call: TRBD1 (5 bases). Germline V gene data show CDR1 as SNHLY and CDR2 as FYNNEI. CDR3 length: 15 residues. V lost 4 bases and J lost 1, with 13 bases in between. The CDR3 nucleotides read TGTGCCAGCAGTGTAGGGGTTACCAAGAACACTGAAGCTTTCTTT. Residues: CASSVGVTKNTEAFF.

The J gene is TRBJ2-3, the V gene TRBV7-9, with 7 bases matching TRBD2. V was pared by 5 bases and J by 3 bases, with 8 bases of the junction left unmatched. Per germline, CDR1 SEHNR and CDR2 FQNEAQ (reference sequence). The CDR3 totals 15 residues. For the CDR3, the DNA is TGTGCCAGCAGCGTAATAGCGGGCCGGACAGATACGCAGTATTTT. Translation: CASSVIAGRTDTQYF.

The rearrangement joins TRBV9 to TRBJ2-3, with 15 positions matching TRBD2. V was pared by 0 bases and J by 4 bases, with 6 bases of the junction left unmatched. Per germline, CDR1 SGDLS and CDR2 YYNGEE. The CDR3 is made up of 18 amino acids. CDR3 protein: CASSVGTSGGAFPDTQYF. In DNA, the CDR3 is TGTGCCAGCAGCGTAGGGACTAGCGGGGGGGCGTTTCCAGATACGCAGTATTTT. Full variable domain (rest looked up from reference TRBV9 and TRBJ2-3): DSGVTQTPKHLITATGQRVTLRCSPRSGDLSVYWYQQSLDQGLQFLIQYYNGEERAKGNILERFSAQQFPDLHSELNLSSLELGDSALYFCASSVGTSGGAFPDTQYFGPGTRLTVL.

This clone was observed at least ten times. The genes are TRBV3-1 (or the pseudogene TRBV3-2) and TRBJ2-5; tentative D call: TRBD2 (6 bases). Germline V gene sequence: CDR1 LGHDT, CDR2 YNNKEL (reference sequence). V gave up 4 bases and J gave up 4 bases, with 10 bases separating them. The CDR3 spans 13 residues. The CDR3 spells CASSPPGVETQYF. DNA for the CDR3: TGTGCCAGCAGCCCCCCGGGGGTAGAGACCCAGTACTTC.

V and J are TRBV28 and TRBJ2-5, with TRBD2 identical over 8 bases. Per the germline V gene, CDR1 is MDHEN and CDR2 is SYDVKM. The CDR3 loop spans 14 amino acids. Losses at the gene ends were 7 bases for V and 5 bases for J; bases not matched to a gene: 9. CDR3 nucleotide sequence: TGTGCCAGCACGACCAGCGGGAGATCGGAGACCCAGTACTTC. Translation gives CASTTSGRSETQYF.

This clone was seen more than once but under ten times. The CDR3 loop reads CASSTGLPGLAQYF. CDR3 nucleotides: TGTGCCAGCAGTACGGGACTACCTGGGTTGGCGCAGTATTTT. The chain uses TRBV6-5 and TRBJ2-3; 7 positions agree with TRBD2. CDR3 length: 14 amino acids. Per the germline V gene, CDR1 is MNHEY and CDR2 is SVGAGI. V lost 5 bases, J lost 10 bases, and 12 bases stayed unmatched.

The CDR3 bases are TGTGCCAGCAGCGTCGAACTAGCGGCAGAGACCCAGTACTTC. This translates into CASSVELAAETQYF. J is TRBJ2-5 and V is TRBV5-6, with TRBD2 identical over 8 bases. The germline V gene encodes CDR1 SGHDT and CDR2 YYEEEE. The CDR3 is 14 residues long. After removal of 4 bases from V and 4 bases from J, the junction contained 6 bases not matched to a gene.

The count of this clone is one. V is TRBV27 and J is TRBJ2-1; D is possibly TRBD1 (7 bases). Looked up from germline, CDR1 is MNHEY and CDR2 is SMNVEV (reference sequence). V lost 1 base to trimming and J lost 3 bases, with 19 bases between them. The CDR3 has 18 amino acids. The CDR3 nucleotides read TGTGCCAGCAGTTTATGGGGGAGGAAGGGGACAGTCTACAATGAGCAGTTCTTC. As protein: CASSLWGRKGTVYNEQFF.

On this clone itself: Other DNA sequences from this sample encode an identical CDR3 as well. The chain is built from TRBV5-1 and TRBJ2-2; 8 nucleotides align to TRBD1. The CDR3 length is 15 residues. Looked up from germline, CDR1 is SGHRS and CDR2 is YFSETQ. The ends lost 5 bases at V and 1 base at J; junction bases unmatched: 4. The chain's CDR3 is CASSPGTGNTGELFF. CDR3 sequence (DNA): TGCGCCAGCAGTCCCGGGACAGGGAACACCGGGGAGCTGTTTTTT.

This clone was recorded a few times. Other DNA sequences in this sample translate to the same CDR3. The rearrangement uses TRBV28 and TRBJ2-7; 7 bases are shared with TRBD1. This CDR3 comprises 14 residues. Unmatched junction bases numbered 3, after V lost 4 bases and J lost 0 bases. Germline V lookup: CDR1 MDHEN, CDR2 SYDVKM. This CDR3 is CASSSWTGSYEQYF. CDR3 nucleotide sequence: TGTGCCAGCAGTTCCTGGACAGGCTCCTACGAGCAGTACTTC.